These T cell receptor beta chains were read from a single sample in a study of siplizumab effects on memory and regulatory T cells. Some clones are missing from TCRdb's copy, which holds only in-frame ones; the method was immunoSEQ multiplex PCR. Here the sample spans some 96,000 clones, over 90% being singletons. Sequences were obtained from non-Treg CD4+ T cells sorted from blood. These receptors came from a human donor in good health. CDR3s include the opening cysteine and the closing phenylalanine or tryptophan. The D gene is left open where the match is weak. Expanded clones get a size class; other rows say once, few or many, or leave the size out.

J | V | D | size | CDR3 | DNA
TRBJ2-1 | TRBV6-1 | TRBD2 | once | CASSEGKPSGSYLFKKGNEQFF | TGTGCCAGCAGTGAAGGGAAACCGAGCGGGAGCTATTTATTTAAAAAGGGCAATGAGCAGTTCTTC
TRBJ2-3 | TRBV7-9 | . | . | CASSLAPGARKDTQYF | TGTGCCAGCAGCTTAGCACCGGGGGCGCGGAAAGATACGCAGTATTTT
TRBJ1-6 | TRBV4-1 | . | . | CASSQDEDSPLHF | TGCGCCAGCAGCCAAGATGAGGATTCACCCCTCCACTTT
TRBJ2-5 | TRBV2 | . | . | CASSTDGEVIQYF | TGTGCCAGCAGCACCGACGGGGAGGTGATCCAGTACTTC
TRBJ2-7 | TRBV5-6 | . | . | CASSSGGVWEQYF | TGTGCCAGCAGCTCTGGAGGGGTATGGGAGCAGTACTTC
TRBJ1-5 | TRBV6-5 | . | . | CASSRAPPQPQHF | TGTGCCAGCAGTCGGGCACCCCCCCAGCCCCAGCATTTT
TRBJ2-2 | TRBV7-9 | . | . | CASSLGFGELFF | TGTGCCAGCAGCTTGGGTTTCGGGGAGCTGTTTTTT
TRBJ1-1 | TRBV2 | TRBD1 | . | CASNLGDRVNTEAFF | TGTGCCAGCAACCTCGGAGACAGGGTGAACACTGAAGCTTTCTTT
TRBJ2-5 | TRBV2 | . | . | CASIRGQETQYF | TGTGCCAGCATCAGGGGACAAGAGACCCAGTACTTC
TRBJ2-2 | TRBV7-3 | . | . | CASSYGLKNTGELFF | TGTGCCAGCAGCTACGGACTCAAGAACACCGGGGAGCTGTTTTTT
TRBJ2-7 | TRBV7-9 | TRBD1 | . | CASAQRDRTSEQYF | TGTGCCAGCGCCCAAAGGGACAGGACGAGCGAGCAGTACTTC
TRBJ2-3 | TRBV5-1 | . | . | CASSLGQAPTDTQYF | TGCGCCAGCAGCTTGGGACAGGCTCCCACAGATACGCAGTATTTT
TRBJ1-5 | TRBV7-2 | . | . | CASSLRSQSNQPQHF | TGTGCCAGCAGCTTGCGAAGCCAGAGCAATCAGCCCCAGCATTTT
TRBJ1-2 | TRBV15 | . | . | CATSRGQDYGYTF | TGTGCCACCAGCAGAGGACAAGACTATGGCTACACCTTC
TRBJ2-7 | TRBV7-6 | . | . | CASSLQGYEQYF | TGTGCCAGCAGCCTACAGGGCTACGAGCAGTACTTC
TRBJ2-2 | TRBV19 | TRBD2 | . | CASRRTSATVNTGELFF | TGTGCCAGTAGGCGGACTAGCGCTACGGTAAACACCGGGGAGCTGTTTTTT
TRBJ2-2 | TRBV4-1 | . | . | CASSQVGSARSGELFF | TGCGCCAGCAGCCAAGTAGGGTCAGCTCGTAGCGGGGAGCTGTTTTTT